A selection of T cell receptor beta chains follows, all from one sample in a study of T cell responses to AZD1222 COVID-19 vaccine. TCRdb's copy holds only in-frame clones and misses some; the assay was immunoSEQ multiplex PCR. The data show about 68,000 clones, with over 60% seen just once and 12% held by the top ten. The sample was peripheral blood, taken on day 0 of AZD1222 vaccination. The receptors here all came from an adult in good health. CDR3s include the opening cysteine and the closing phenylalanine or tryptophan. The order of the fields is D gene, CDR3 length, V gene, clone size, J gene, CDR3 DNA, CDR3 protein. A D gene is named only where the DNA matches it firmly. Expanded clones are given a class, and other clones once, few, many or no size at all.

D gene: NA
CDR3 length: 13
V gene: TRBV5-6
clone size: NA
J gene: TRBJ2-5
CDR3 DNA: TGTGCCAGCAGCTCCCTGGCGGCAGAGACCCAGTACTTC
CDR3 protein: CASSSLAAETQYF

D gene: NA
CDR3 length: 13
V gene: TRBV27
clone size: NA
J gene: TRBJ2-7
CDR3 DNA: TGTGCCAGCAGGCTTACGGGGTCCTACGAGCAGTACTTC
CDR3 protein: CASRLTGSYEQYF

D gene: NA
CDR3 length: 13
V gene: TRBV7-2
clone size: NA
J gene: TRBJ2-5
CDR3 DNA: TGTGCCAGCACCAGAAAGGGGGGTGAGACCCAGTACTTC
CDR3 protein: CASTRKGGETQYF

D gene: TRBD1
CDR3 length: 12
V gene: TRBV6-5
clone size: NA
J gene: TRBJ1-1
CDR3 DNA: TGTGCCAGCAGCATCGGGACAGGGGGGGCTTTCTTT
CDR3 protein: CASSIGTGGAFF

D gene: NA
CDR3 length: 15
V gene: TRBV5-6
clone size: NA
J gene: TRBJ1-6
CDR3 DNA: TGTGCCAGCAGCCGGGACCCCCAAACATGGTCACCCCTCCACTTT
CDR3 protein: CASSRDPQTWSPLHF

D gene: NA
CDR3 length: 13
V gene: TRBV11-2
clone size: NA
J gene: TRBJ1-1
CDR3 DNA: TGTGCCAGCAGCTCTCAGGGGACCACTGAAGCTTTCTTT
CDR3 protein: CASSSQGTTEAFF

D gene: TRBD2
CDR3 length: 17
V gene: TRBV19
clone size: NA
J gene: TRBJ2-1
CDR3 DNA: TGTGCCAGTAGTATAGTTTTTTGGCTAGCGGGGGACAATGAGCAGTTCTTC
CDR3 protein: CASSIVFWLAGDNEQFF

D gene: NA
CDR3 length: 13
V gene: TRBV6-5
clone size: few
J gene: TRBJ1-1
CDR3 DNA: TGTGCCAGCCCTAGAGGACGTGACACTGAAGCTTTCTTT
CDR3 protein: CASPRGRDTEAFF

D gene: NA
CDR3 length: 14
V gene: TRBV6-2/TRBV6-3
clone size: NA
J gene: TRBJ2-7
CDR3 DNA: TGTGCCAGCAGCCCCGGGACGGCGGTTTACGAGCAGTACTTC
CDR3 protein: CASSPGTAVYEQYF

D gene: NA
CDR3 length: 13
V gene: TRBV18
clone size: NA
J gene: TRBJ1-5
CDR3 DNA: TGTGCCAGCTCACCAGGGTCCGATCAGCCCCAGCATTTT
CDR3 protein: CASSPGSDQPQHF

D gene: NA
CDR3 length: 14
V gene: TRBV5-4
clone size: NA
J gene: TRBJ1-1
CDR3 DNA: TGTGCCAGCAGCTTGGTTCCCGGGAACACTGAAGCTTTCTTT
CDR3 protein: CASSLVPGNTEAFF

D gene: TRBD1
CDR3 length: 22
V gene: TRBV7-7
clone size: few
J gene: TRBJ1-3
CDR3 DNA: TGTGCTAGCAGCTTAGTCGTAACCCAAAAACAGGGGGCGCTAGGGCCTGGAAACACCATATATTTT
CDR3 protein: CASSLVVTQKQGALGPGNTIYF

D gene: NA
CDR3 length: 15
V gene: TRBV9
clone size: NA
J gene: TRBJ1-1
CDR3 DNA: TGTGCCAGCAGCCGGGCCGGGGGGCAGGGCACTGAAGCTTTCTTT
CDR3 protein: CASSRAGGQGTEAFF

D gene: NA
CDR3 length: 12
V gene: TRBV27
clone size: NA
J gene: TRBJ1-2
CDR3 DNA: TGTGCCAGCACGAAGGGTGACGGTGGCTACACCTTC
CDR3 protein: CASTKGDGGYTF

D gene: TRBD1
CDR3 length: 15
V gene: TRBV7-9
clone size: few
J gene: TRBJ2-2
CDR3 DNA: TGTGCCAGCAGTTCCGGGACAGGGTACACCGGGGAGCTGTTTTTT
CDR3 protein: CASSSGTGYTGELFF

D gene: TRBD2
CDR3 length: 16
V gene: TRBV5-4
clone size: NA
J gene: TRBJ2-1
CDR3 DNA: TGTGCCAGCAGCTTGGCCGGGACTAGTAATTACAATGAGCAGTTCTTC
CDR3 protein: CASSLAGTSNYNEQFF

D gene: TRBD2
CDR3 length: 15
V gene: TRBV3-1/TRBV3-2
clone size: NA
J gene: TRBJ2-7
CDR3 DNA: TGTGCCAGCAGCCGAGCTAGCGGGGGGGCCTACGAGCAGTACTTC
CDR3 protein: CASSRASGGAYEQYF

D gene: NA
CDR3 length: 14
V gene: TRBV3-1/TRBV3-2
clone size: NA
J gene: TRBJ1-1
CDR3 DNA: TGTGCCAGCAGCCCAATTGGGGGAGGCACTGAAGCTTTCTTT
CDR3 protein: CASSPIGGGTEAFF